This T cell receptor (beta chain) is from a study of CD8 T cells in ankylosing spondylitis. Regarding the study as a whole: CD8+ disease-linked clones were present at relatively low frequencies in blood. In the blood and synovial fluid of reactive arthritis, some motif variants had been previously reported. Within ankylosing spondylitis blood, a TCR beta motif made up of eight or nine highly homologous variants appeared to be characteristic.

TCRdb called the 5' RACE reads again in MiXCR, with one record for every CDR3 protein. The repertoire holds about 340,000 distinct CDR3 sequences, roughly 20% seen once, with roughly 13% in the top ten. With respect to this clonotype: Antigen specificity is unknown.

Germline V gives CDR1 SGHRS, CDR2 YFSETQ. Deletions cut 1 base from V and 5 bases from J, with 15 bases between. The CDR3 is made up of 15 amino acids. The TCR sequence derives from a male donor with ankylosing spondylitis or in good health (not recorded which). The sequencing input was blood, either unsorted or a sorted T cell fraction (not recorded which). The chain couples TRBV5-1 to TRBJ2-5, with D perhaps TRBD2 (6 bases). The CDR3 loop reads CASSLFSGGEETQYF. CDR3 DNA sequence: TGCGCCAGCAGCTTGTTTAGCGGAGGGGAGGAGACCCAGTACTTC. The full variable domain, with the rest looked up from reference TRBV5-1 and TRBJ2-5, is KAGVTQTPRYLIKTRGQQVTLSCSPISGHRSVSWYQQTPGQGLQFLFEYFSETQRNKGNFPGRFSGRQFSNSRSEMNVSTLELGDSALYLCASSLFSGGEETQYFGPGTRLLVL.